This passage covers 17 T cell receptor beta chains from one sample sequenced in a study of CD8 T cells in ankylosing spondylitis. TCRdb recomputed calls from the 5' RACE reads with MiXCR, one row per CDR3 protein. The data contain around 340,000 distinct CDR3 sequences, about 15% of them singletons. The sample was blood, either unsorted or a sorted T cell fraction (not recorded which). These receptors all come from a male donor with ankylosing spondylitis or in good health (not recorded which).

The V call is TRBV20-1, the J call TRBJ2-7; D not resolved. Trimming took off 3 bases at V and 5 bases at J, with 17 bases between the two ends. The CDR3 length is 14 residues. Looked up from germline, CDR1 is DFQATT and CDR2 is SNEGSKA (reference sequence). Here the CDR3 reads CSARQDPQVHEQYF. As DNA, the CDR3 is TGCAGTGCTAGGCAGGACCCTCAGGTCCACGAGCAGTACTTC.

The chain combines TRBV5-1 with TRBJ2-7; D could derive from TRBD1 or TRBD2 (5 bases each). The germline gives CDR1 SGHRS, CDR2 YFSETQ. The CDR3 contains 13 residues. V was trimmed by 4 bases and J by 6 bases, leaving 14 bases between them. CDR3: CASSLGRSSEQYF. DNA for the CDR3: TGCGCCAGCAGCCTGGGACGGTCGTCCGAGCAGTACTTC. The entire variable domain, with the rest obtained from reference TRBV5-1 and TRBJ2-7, is as follows: KAGVTQTPRYLIKTRGQQVTLSCSPISGHRSVSWYQQTPGQGLQFLFEYFSETQRNKGNFPGRFSGRQFSNSRSEMNVSTLELGDSALYLCASSLGRSSEQYFGPGTRLTVT.

This chain uses TRBV12-3 or TRBV12-4 with TRBJ2-1, with a possible D match to TRBD1 (6 bases). The CDR3 consists of 15 residues. The V end was cut by 3 bases, the J end by 6 bases, with 15 bases between. The CDR3 DNA reads as TGTGCCAGCAGTTTCCGGACCGGACAGACCAATGAGCAGTTCTTC. Residues: CASSFRTGQTNEQFF.

This clonotype was counted a single time. J is TRBJ2-1 and V is TRBV2; unclear D gene. V shed 7 bases and J shed 5 bases, with 15 bases lying between them. Germline V gene sequence: CDR1 SNHLY, CDR2 FYNNEI. The CDR3 runs 14 residues. The CDR3 coding sequence is TGTGCCAGCATCCCCCAGCGCTTGAACAATGAGCAGTTCTTC. Its protein product is CASIPQRLNNEQFF.

The chain is built from TRBV11-1 and TRBJ2-1; D is unresolved. Germline loops: CDR1 SGHAT, CDR2 FQDESV (reference sequence). V dropped 2 bases and J dropped 5 bases, with 7 bases sitting between them. CDR3 length equals 13 residues. The CDR3: CASSLYNDNEQFF. The CDR3 nucleotides read TGTGCCAGCAGCTTATATAATGACAATGAGCAGTTCTTC.

This clonotype was counted ten times or more. V usage is TRBV7-8 and J usage is TRBJ1-4, with D tentatively TRBD1 (6 bases). CDR1 and CDR2 (germline): SGHVS, FQNEAQ. The CDR3 is made up of 13 amino acids. Trimming left V 2 bases short and J 8 bases short, with 9 bases between. The CDR3 spells CASSLSQGEKLFF. The CDR3 DNA reads TGTGCCAGCAGCTTAAGCCAGGGGGAAAAACTGTTTTTT.

V and J are TRBV7-6 and TRBJ1-5; no clear D gene. Trimming removed 1 base at V and 1 base at J, with 11 bases between. The CDR3 has 16 amino acids. CDR1 is SGHVS, CDR2 FNYEAQ, per germline. In DNA, the CDR3 is TGTGCCAGCAGCTTAGGTATGGGTGGGAGCAATCAGCCCCAGCATTTT. Translated: CASSLGMGGSNQPQHF. The variable domain in full, with the rest retrieved from reference TRBV7-6 and TRBJ1-5, is GAGVSQSPRYKVTKRGQDVALRCDPISGHVSLYWYRQALGQGPEFLTYFNYEAQQDKSGLPNDRFSAERPEGSISTLTIQRTEQRDSAMYRCASSLGMGGSNQPQHFGDGTRLSIL.

There are a few counts of this clonotype. The chain employs TRBV2 and TRBJ2-7, with 9 nucleotides matching TRBD2. The length of the CDR3 is 16 residues. Germline assignment: CDR1 SNHLY and CDR2 FYNNEI. Germline trimming cut 1 base from V and 2 bases from J; bases unmatched to any gene: 6. The DNA for the CDR3 is TGTGCCAGCAGTGAAGTGGGTAGCGGGAGACCCTACGAGCAGTACTTC. It is translated as CASSEVGSGRPYEQYF.

This clonotype occurred many times. The chain carries TRBV5-1 and TRBJ2-1, with TRBD1 as a possible D gene (5 bases). Germline CDR1 is SGHRS and CDR2 is YFSETQ. Trimming cost V 2 bases and J 9 bases, with 9 bases left between them. The CDR3 sequence is 12 residues long. CDR3 loop: CASSLAGIEQFF. CDR3 DNA: TGCGCCAGCAGCTTAGCAGGGATTGAGCAGTTCTTC.

J is TRBJ2-1 and V is TRBV28, with 10 nucleotides matching TRBD1. CDR3 size: 15 residues. Germline trimming cut 7 bases from V and 1 base from J; bases unmatched to any gene: 4. Germline V gene lookup returns CDR1 MDHEN and CDR2 SYDVKM. CDR3 amino acids: CASKRTGGSYNEQFF. As DNA, the CDR3 is TGTGCCAGCAAAAGGACAGGGGGGTCCTACAATGAGCAGTTCTTC.

This clonotype was observed a few times. The CDR3 sequence: CASSMLQGAAYGYTF. CDR3 DNA sequence: TGTGCCAGCAGCATGCTACAGGGGGCCGCCTATGGCTACACCTTC. J is TRBJ1-2 and V is TRBV5-6, with TRBD1 matching 9 bases. V gave up 4 bases and J gave up 4 bases; unmatched junction bases: 8. The germline gives CDR1 SGHDT, CDR2 YYEEEE. This CDR3 contains 15 residues.

This clonotype was seen a handful of times. The CDR3 spells CASSFGVAKPSTDTQYF. The DNA for the CDR3 is TGTGCCAGCAGTTTTGGAGTGGCGAAGCCTAGCACAGATACGCAGTATTTT. This chain links TRBV12-3 or TRBV12-4 with TRBJ2-3; D gene uncertain. Trimming took 3 bases from V and 0 from J, leaving 16 bases between them. The CDR3 runs to 17 residues.

This clonotype was recorded a few times. The gene calls are TRBV6-5 and TRBJ2-2; 12 positions match TRBD2. With V trimmed by 7 bases and J by 7 bases, 16 bases remained unmatched. Germline V gene sequence: CDR1 MNHEY, CDR2 SVGAGI. This CDR3 contains 18 residues. Written as DNA, the CDR3 is TGTGCCAGCACTTCACTAGCGGGAGGCCCTACTGGAGTCGGGGAGCTGTTTTTT. Amino acid sequence: CASTSLAGGPTGVGELFF.

In its sample, this clonotype was seen a few times. The chain uses TRBV10-3 and TRBJ1-1; D remains unclear. Trimming removed 0 bases from V and 8 bases from J, with 13 bases in between. The length of the CDR3 is 14 residues. The V gene's germline CDR1 is ENHRY and CDR2 SYGVKD. The CDR3: CAISESWAIREAFF. CDR3 bases: TGTGCCATCAGTGAGTCTTGGGCTATTCGGGAAGCTTTCTTT.

This clonotype was recorded at least ten times. The chain uses TRBV5-1 and TRBJ2-7; the match to TRBD2 covers 13 bases. Germline V gives CDR1 SGHRS, CDR2 YFSETQ. The CDR3 contains 17 residues. The V segment lost 1 base and the J segment 2 bases; nucleotides outside the gene matches: 6. CDR3 nucleotide sequence: TGCGCCAGCAGCTTGACTCAAGGACTAGCGGGAGCCTACGAGCAGTACTTC. As protein: CASSLTQGLAGAYEQYF.

The chain recombines TRBV9 with TRBJ1-4, with TRBD1 matching 11 bases. The CDR3 loop spans 14 amino acids. Per germline, CDR1 SGDLS and CDR2 YYNGEE. Germline trimming cut 3 bases from V and 8 bases from J; bases unmatched to any gene: 3. The CDR3 region is CASSADRGREKLFF. DNA for the CDR3: TGTGCCAGCAGCGCGGACAGGGGGCGGGAAAAACTGTTTTTT.

This chain connects TRBV6-5 to TRBJ1-1; 9 bases agree with TRBD1. V was pared by 4 bases and J by 5 bases, with 14 bases of the junction left unmatched. The CDR3 extends over 17 amino acids. Germline V gives CDR1 MNHEY, CDR2 SVGAGI. DNA of the CDR3: TGTGCCAGCAGTTCCTACAGGGGGCGGCCAGGTGAGACTGAAGCTTTCTTT. This translates into CASSSYRGRPGETEAFF.